The T cell receptor (beta chain) under discussion was sequenced for a study of shared clonotypes between healthy human individuals. Study findings and constraints: An expected dependence of interdonor clonotype sharing on sequencing depth was noted. In having few donors, the study represented limited genetic and exposure-history diversity. Among the subsets, naive ones generally showed larger estimated richness than memory ones.

Sequencing used immunoSEQ multiplex PCR; TCRdb keeps in-frame clones, though not all of them. The table has about 2.2 million clones, more than 85% seen once; the top ten hold under 2%. Comment on this clone: Its antigen is unidentified.

Germline CDR1 is SGHRS and CDR2 is YFSETQ. Trimming shortened V by 5 bases and J by 3 bases, and 14 bases separated the two germline ends. The CDR3 has 15 residues. The naive CD8 subset, CD45RO-negative cells positively selected for CCR7, excluded terminally differentiated effector memory CD45RA+ cells. Sample: naive CD8+ T cells from PBMCs. This TCR derives from a man aged 18-30 years in good health. Some clones in this sample may be carry-over from other donors' samples. This chain connects TRBV5-1 to TRBJ2-2; D gene uncertain. CDR3 sequence reads: CASRRQVQDTGELFF. The DNA for the CDR3 is TGCGCCAGCAGGCGTCAGGTACAAGACACCGGGGAGCTGTTTTTT.